A single sample gave rise to the 21 T cell receptor beta chains below, sequenced in a study of blood T cell repertoires in COVID-19. Data came from immunoSEQ multiplex PCR; TCRdb stores just in-frame clones and leaves some out. The sample lists about 100,000 clones; 85% to 90% were seen once. The sequenced sample consisted of peripheral blood. The receptors here all came from a human donor in a cohort sampled during active COVID-19.

This clone has at least ten counts. The chain joins TRBV7-8 to TRBJ1-1; 12 positions match TRBD1. The germline V gene has CDR1 SGHVS and CDR2 FQNEAQ. The CDR3 loop spans 13 amino acids. Germline trimming cut 8 bases from V and 8 bases from J; bases unmatched to any gene: 6. The CDR3 sequence is CASGGTGGIEAFF. In DNA form, the CDR3 reads TGTGCCAGCGGTGGGACAGGGGGCATAGAAGCTTTCTTT.

The genes are TRBV15 and TRBJ2-3, with TRBD2 as a possible D gene (6 bases). The germline V and J ends were trimmed by 3 bases and 0 bases, with 10 bases remaining between them. CDR1 LNHNV and CDR2 YYDKDF come from the germline V gene (reference sequence). The CDR3 length is 15 residues. The DNA for the CDR3 is TGTGCCACCAGCAGCGGTAGCGGAAGCACAGATACGCAGTATTTT. Translating it yields CATSSGSGSTDTQYF.

The chain links TRBV19 to TRBJ2-3; 7 nucleotides match TRBD2. Germline loops: CDR1 LNHDA, CDR2 SQIVND (reference sequence). J lost 2 bases, V lost 5 bases, and 7 bases had no gene match. The length of the CDR3 is 15 residues. Here the CDR3 reads CASSVLAAPTDTQYF. The CDR3 DNA reads TGTGCCAGTAGTGTGCTAGCGGCCCCCACAGATACGCAGTATTTT.

The chain employs TRBV30 and TRBJ1-2; TRBD1 is a possible D gene (6 bases). CDR1 GTSNPN and CDR2 SVGIG come from the germline V gene (reference sequence). V was clipped by 0 bases and J by 5 bases, with 13 bases between them. The CDR3 runs to 14 residues. The CDR3 coding sequence is TGTGCCTGGAGTGTCCCAGGGGCAGCATATGGCTACACCTTC. Translation gives CAWSVPGAAYGYTF.

This chain uses TRBV20-1 with TRBJ2-1; no definite D call. Germline V gene data show CDR1 as DFQATT and CDR2 as SNEGSKA (reference sequence). The CDR3 length is 11 residues. Trimming took 2 bases from V and 4 from J, leaving 3 bases between them. CDR3 protein: CSARPYNEQFF. The CDR3 DNA reads TGCAGTGCTAGACCTTACAATGAGCAGTTCTTC.

By sample share, this clone is medium-sized. V gene TRBV6-2 or TRBV6-3 combines with J gene TRBJ1-2; the match to TRBD1 covers 7 bases. The CDR3 is made up of 14 amino acids. CDR1 and CDR2 (germline): MNHEY, SVGEGT. The V gene end was trimmed by 0 bases and the J gene end by 5 bases; junction bases not matched to a gene: 3. CDR3 protein: CASSYSGTAYGYTF. In nucleotides, the CDR3 is TGTGCCAGCAGTTACTCCGGGACAGCATATGGCTACACCTTC.

This chain links TRBV28 with TRBJ2-7, with 12 bases that match TRBD2. The length of the CDR3 is 15 residues. V dropped 5 bases and J dropped 3; count of bases not matched to a gene: 5. CDR1 and CDR2 (germline): MDHEN, SYDVKM. The CDR3 nucleotides are TGTGCCAGCAGTGACGGGACTAGCGGGTTCTACGAGCAGTACTTC. Residues: CASSDGTSGFYEQYF. The full variable domain, with the rest looked up from reference TRBV28 and TRBJ2-7, is DVKVTQSSRYLVKRTGEKVFLECVQDMDHENMFWYRQDPGLGLRLIYFSYDVKMKEKGDIPEGYSVSREKKERFSLILESASTNQTSMYLCASSDGTSGFYEQYFGPGTRLTVT.

The genes are TRBV5-1 and TRBJ2-1; 7 bases map to TRBD1. Germline V gene lookup returns CDR1 SGHRS and CDR2 YFSETQ. V dropped 0 bases and J dropped 2; count of bases not matched to a gene: 2. The CDR3 sequence is 15 residues long. The CDR3 region is CASSLEGGPYNEQFF. CDR3 in DNA: TGCGCCAGCAGCTTGGAAGGGGGCCCCTACAATGAGCAGTTCTTC. Full variable domain (remainder filled in from reference TRBV5-1 and TRBJ2-1): KAGVTQTPRYLIKTRGQQVTLSCSPISGHRSVSWYQQTPGQGLQFLFEYFSETQRNKGNFPGRFSGRQFSNSRSEMNVSTLELGDSALYLCASSLEGGPYNEQFFGPGTRLTVL.

The chain is built from TRBV21-1 and TRBJ1-2. TRBV21-1 is a pseudogene. The CDR3 covers 13 residues. In DNA form, the CDR3 reads TGTGCCAGCAGCAATTCCGTTTACTATGGCTACACCTTC. It codes for CASSNSVYYGYTF.

The chain links TRBV5-1 to TRBJ2-5; D is perhaps TRBD2 (6 bases). Trimming shortened V by 3 bases and J by 5 bases, and 11 bases separated the two germline ends. Germline V gene lookup returns CDR1 SGHRS and CDR2 YFSETQ. The CDR3 has 13 amino acids. CDR3: CASSYGGRETQYF. The CDR3 DNA follows: TGCGCCAGCAGCTACGGGGGTAGGGAGACCCAGTACTTC.

The chain couples TRBV7-9 to TRBJ2-5; D possibly corresponds to TRBD1 (7 bases). Trimming took off 1 base at V and 10 bases at J, with 25 bases between the two ends. The CDR3 length is 17 residues. Germline V gene data show CDR1 as SEHNR and CDR2 as FQNEAQ (reference sequence). The CDR3 loop reads CASSLGAQGSQEGDQYF. The CDR3 DNA is TGTGCCAGCAGCTTAGGGGCACAGGGGAGTCAGGAGGGGGACCAGTACTTC. Full variable domain (rest looked up from reference TRBV7-9 and TRBJ2-5): DTGVSQNPRHKITKRGQNVTFRCDPISEHNRLYWYRQTLGQGPEFLTYFQNEAQLEKSRLLSDRFSAERPKGSFSTLEIQRTEQGDSAMYLCASSLGAQGSQEGDQYFGPGTRLLVL.

The chain uses TRBV6-4 and TRBJ2-7; TRBD2 agrees at 7 bases. Germline CDR1 reads MRHNA; CDR2 reads SNTAGT. This CDR3 has 17 amino acids. J lost 0 bases, V lost 6 bases, and 14 bases had no gene match. The CDR3 sequence: CASRVTLAGVSSYEQYF. The CDR3 nucleotides are TGTGCCAGCAGGGTTACTTTAGCGGGTGTCAGCTCCTACGAGCAGTACTTC.

The chain recombines TRBV30 with TRBJ1-5; D is ambiguous. V lost 5 bases, J lost 1 base, and 9 bases lay in between. The CDR3 totals 13 residues. Germline V gene sequence: CDR1 GTSNPN, CDR2 SVGIG (reference sequence). This CDR3 is CAWDTGSNQPQHF. Written as DNA, the CDR3 is TGTGCCTGGGATACGGGGAGCAATCAGCCCCAGCATTTT. Supplemented by reference TRBV30 and TRBJ1-5, the full variable domain reads SQTIHQWPATLVQPVGSPLSLECTVEGTSNPNLYWYRQAAGRGLQLLFYSVGIGQISSEVPQNLSASRPQDRQFILSSKKLLLSDSGFYLCAWDTGSNQPQHFGDGTRLSIL.

The genes are TRBV29-1 and TRBJ2-3; D unresolved. CDR1 and CDR2 (germline): SQVTM, ANQGSEA. The CDR3 length is 11 residues. V dropped 5 bases and J dropped 3 bases, with 6 bases sitting between them. CDR3 residues: CSVPKTDTQYF. DNA for the CDR3: TGCAGCGTTCCAAAAACAGATACGCAGTATTTT.

This clone was found a few times. The chain joins TRBV5-1 to TRBJ2-3; D is unresolved. The CDR3 runs 13 residues. The germline V gene has CDR1 SGHRS and CDR2 YFSETQ. V was clipped by 5 bases and J by 0 bases, with 7 bases between them. CDR3 coding DNA: TGCGCCAGCAGACAGCCTAGCACAGATACGCAGTATTTT. Translating gives CASRQPSTDTQYF. Using reference TRBV5-1 and TRBJ2-3 for the parts outside the CDR3, the full variable domain is KAGVTQTPRYLIKTRGQQVTLSCSPISGHRSVSWYQQTPGQGLQFLFEYFSETQRNKGNFPGRFSGRQFSNSRSEMNVSTLELGDSALYLCASRQPSTDTQYFGPGTRLTVL.

V usage is TRBV7-8 and J usage is TRBJ2-6, with a tentative D call TRBD2 (6 bases). CDR1 is SGHVS, CDR2 FQNEAQ, per germline. The CDR3 length is 17 residues. V gave up 7 bases and J gave up 2 bases, with 18 bases separating them. Here the CDR3 reads CASIFGPGGPGANVLTF. CDR3 bases: TGTGCCAGCATTTTTGGTCCCGGGGGACCTGGGGCCAACGTCCTGACTTTC.

The chain employs TRBV5-4 and TRBJ2-5; 10 nucleotides agree with TRBD1. V lost 0 bases to trimming and J lost 4 bases; unmatched junction nucleotides: 3. This CDR3 is built from 15 residues. Germline assignment: CDR1 SGHNT and CDR2 YYREEE (reference sequence). CDR3 sequence: CASSLGGQGRETQYF. The CDR3 DNA follows: TGTGCCAGCAGCTTGGGGGGACAGGGGCGAGAGACCCAGTACTTC.

The table lists this clone with a count of one. The rearrangement links TRBV4-1 to TRBJ2-5; 7 bases match TRBD1. This CDR3 comprises 17 residues. In germline, CDR1 is MGHRA, CDR2 YSYEKL. Losses at the gene ends were 4 bases for V and 1 base for J; bases not matched to a gene: 12. CDR3 in DNA: TGCGCCAGCAGCCCCCAGTCAGGGGGTCGGGGCCAAGAGACCCAGTACTTC. Translated, it gives CASSPQSGGRGQETQYF.

The chain combines TRBV7-2 with TRBJ2-3; tentative D call: TRBD2 (6 bases). Germline V CDR1 and CDR2: SGHTA, FQGNSA. Trimming shortened V by 1 base and J by 6 bases, and 8 bases separated the two germline ends. The CDR3 is made up of 13 amino acids. CDR3 sequence (DNA): TGTGCCAGCAGCTTAGTACGGGGGGATACGCAGTATTTT. Amino acids: CASSLVRGDTQYF.

V gene TRBV27 combines with J gene TRBJ1-2; maybe TRBD1 (6 bases). V lost 5 bases and J lost 4, with 17 bases in between. The germline CDR1 and CDR2 sequences are MNHEY and SMNVEV (reference sequence). CDR3 length: 15 residues. The DNA of the CDR3 is TGTGCCAGCAGTGCAGGGGCGACCTCTTCCTATGGCTACACCTTC. It codes for CASSAGATSSYGYTF.

This chain connects TRBV7-2 to TRBJ2-2, with 9 bases lining up with TRBD1. Germline V gene lookup returns CDR1 SGHTA and CDR2 FQGNSA. Trimming removed 6 bases from V and 0 bases from J; junction bases left unmatched: 5. This CDR3 is built from 16 residues. The CDR3 is CASREQGAANTGELFF. DNA for the CDR3: TGTGCCAGCAGGGAACAGGGGGCTGCGAACACCGGGGAGCTGTTTTTT.